This T cell receptor (beta chain) emerged from a study of vaccination effects on CD4 cells after COVID-19. Cultured cells yielded isolated CD4+ T cells after less than 11 days. Subjects were given two BNT162b2 or mRNA-1273 vaccine doses. As to this clone: Its target is not known.

The protocol was immunoSEQ multiplex PCR, while the TCRdb copy is restricted to in-frame clones and leaves out a portion. The sample contains approximately 74,000 clones, 65% to 80% of which appear only once. This CDR3 contains 13 residues. Per germline, CDR1 GTSNPN and CDR2 SVGIG (reference sequence). V gave up 8 bases and J gave up 5 bases; unmatched junction bases: 12. The sequenced sample was CD4+ T cells from PBMCs cultured without peptide, obtained after COVID-19 vaccination. The TCR was taken from a human donor who received a COVID-19 vaccine. The chain carries TRBV30 and TRBJ2-7, with TRBD2 matching over 7 bases. CDR3: CAGAGTKRDEQYV. For the CDR3, the DNA is TGTGCCGGAGCCGGGACTAAGCGAGACGAGCAGTACGTC.